Listed here are 10 T cell receptor beta chains from one sample, sequenced in a study of PD-1 blockade in classical Hodgkin lymphoma. The time point here: cycle 4 day 1 (C4D1), after 5 to 7 weeks of nivolumab. Each of the patients experienced relapse following autologous stem cell transplantation, and their brentuximab vedotin exposure differed. Here immunoSEQ multiplex PCR was the method, and the copy in TCRdb shows in-frame clones only, minus some. The table records thousands of clones, 86% of them present only once. Sequences were derived from peripheral blood mononuclear cells (PBMCs), sampled before the fourth cycle of nivolumab. The receptors were sampled from a human donor with classical Hodgkin lymphoma.

CDR3 in amino acids: CASLRGEAGANVLTF. CDR3 nucleotides: TGTGCTAGCCTACGAGGGGAAGCTGGGGCCAACGTCCTGACTTTC. The gene calls are TRBV12-5 and TRBJ2-6, with D perhaps TRBD1 or TRBD2 (5 bases each). Trimming pared 9 bases from V and 2 bases from J, leaving 14 bases between. Per the germline V gene, CDR1 is LGHNT and CDR2 is FRNRAP. This CDR3 comprises 15 residues.

This clone was seen only a few times. CDR3 sequence (DNA): TGTGCCAGTCTGAAGCCTGCGGACTATGGCTACACCTTC. Its translation: CASLKPADYGYTF. J is TRBJ1-2 and V is TRBV19; D is undetermined. CDR1 is LNHDA and CDR2 is SQIVND in the germline V gene (reference sequence). V lost 8 bases and J lost 3, with 13 bases in between. This CDR3 is built from 13 residues. Variable domain in full (rest from reference TRBV19 and TRBJ1-2): DGGITQSPKYLFRKEGQNVTLSCEQNLNHDAMYWYRQDPGQGLRLIYYSQIVNDFQKGDIAEGYSVSREKKESFPLTVTSAQKNPTAFYLCASLKPADYGYTFGSGTRLTVV.

The chain is built from TRBV18 and TRBJ1-1, with D tentatively TRBD1 (6 bases). Germline V gene sequence: CDR1 KGHSH, CDR2 LQKENI. The length of the CDR3 is 14 residues. V lost 5 bases and J lost 4, with 14 bases in between. CDR3 sequence: CASSRGGGPTEAFF. For the CDR3, the DNA is TGTGCCAGCTCAAGGGGGGGCGGGCCCACTGAAGCTTTCTTT.

The genes are TRBV18 and TRBJ2-2; D not resolved. Trimming pared 2 bases from V and 5 bases from J, leaving 6 bases between. The germline CDR1 and CDR2 sequences are KGHSH and LQKENI. CDR3 size: 13 residues. The CDR3 sequence is CASSPIQTGELFF. Written as DNA, the CDR3 is TGTGCCAGCTCACCAATCCAGACCGGGGAGCTGTTTTTT.

CDR3 in amino acids: CASSVEADRGNEKLFF. DNA of the CDR3: TGTGCCAGCAGCGTAGAAGCGGACAGGGGGAACGAAAAACTGTTTTTT. The chain carries TRBV9 and TRBJ1-4; TRBD1 aligns across 10 bases. Trimming took 0 bases from V and 8 from J; bases not matched to a gene: 7. Per germline, CDR1 SGDLS and CDR2 YYNGEE. The CDR3 spans 16 residues.

The chain carries TRBV15 and TRBJ2-1, with 10 nucleotides matching TRBD2. With 1 base clipped from V and 12 bases from J, the junction kept 9 bases outside the gene matches. Germline assignment: CDR1 LNHNV and CDR2 YYDKDF (reference sequence). The CDR3 runs to 15 residues. Written as DNA, the CDR3 is TGTGCCACCAGCAGAGGGCTAGCGGGAGTGGGGCTGCAGTTCTTC. Protein: CATSRGLAGVGLQFF.

This chain uses TRBV15 with TRBJ2-6; maybe TRBD1 (6 bases). The germline V gene encodes CDR1 LNHNV and CDR2 YYDKDF (reference sequence). The CDR3 spans 14 residues. Trimming cost V 6 bases and J 2 bases, with 8 bases left between them. The CDR3 region is CATSWTAGANVLTF. Written as DNA, the CDR3 is TGTGCCACCAGTTGGACAGCTGGGGCCAACGTCCTGACTTTC.

The table lists this clone with a count of one. The chain links TRBV4-1 to TRBJ2-5; 9 nucleotides line up with TRBD2. V was pared by 1 base and J by 4 bases, with 16 bases of the junction left unmatched. CDR1 and CDR2 (germline): MGHRA, YSYEKL. This CDR3 region has 19 residues. The CDR3 loop is CASSQVIVGLASRGETQYF. In nucleotides, the CDR3 is TGCGCCAGCAGCCAAGTTATCGTAGGACTAGCGTCTAGGGGAGAGACCCAGTACTTC.

This sequence joins TRBV6-1 and TRBJ1-4; no clear D. From germline, CDR1 is MNHNS and CDR2 SASEGT. V lost 5 bases to trimming and J lost 3 bases, with 13 bases between them. The CDR3 length is 15 residues. DNA of the CDR3: TGTGCCAGCAGTCCTGGAGATAGTCCTAATGAAAAACTGTTTTTT. Protein product: CASSPGDSPNEKLFF.

This rearrangement joins TRBV11-2 to TRBJ1-6, with unresolved D. Deletions cut 5 bases from V and 9 bases from J, with 17 bases between. The CDR3 loop spans 15 amino acids. Germline V lookup: CDR1 SGHAT, CDR2 FQNNGV. This CDR3 is CASSPQIYGASPLHF. The CDR3 DNA reads TGTGCCAGCAGCCCTCAAATATACGGTGCTTCACCCCTCCACTTT.